This TCR beta chain was identified during a study of beta chain features in type 1 diabetes. Whole-study findings and limits: Among all four CD4+ subsets, Type 1 diabetes patients had TCRB CDR3s that were moderately but significantly shorter.

The table lists this clone with a few counts. Its antigen is not identified. The junction had 0 bases not matched to a gene; V was cut back by 4 bases and J by 0 bases. The CDR3 covers 13 residues. The germline V gene has CDR1 SQVTM and CDR2 ANQGSEA. Expressed TCRB transcripts got sequenced, as all isolated RNA was reverse transcribed. Some clones are missing from TCRdb's copy, which holds only in-frame ones; the method was immunoSEQ multiplex PCR. The sample includes around 250,000 clones, around 21% of them seen just once. Once sorted, every population was more than 98% pure. The gene calls are TRBV29-1 and TRBJ2-7; TRBD1 matches at 10 bases. The origin of this receptor is a woman aged 40 to 50 with type 1 diabetes. Material for sequencing was naive CD4+ T cells from blood. CDR3 amino acids: CSVGDRGSYEQYF. Written as DNA, the CDR3 is TGCAGCGTTGGGGACAGGGGCTCCTACGAGCAGTACTTC.